The T cell receptor beta chain under discussion was sequenced for a study of identifying expanded T cells in peripheral blood. This CDR3 is built from 16 residues. Looked up from germline, CDR1 is LGHNA and CDR2 is YNFKEQ. V lost 1 base to trimming and J lost 5 bases, with 18 bases between them. Generated by immunoSEQ multiplex PCR, the TCRdb table keeps only in-frame clones and is missing some. The sample holds about 80,000 clones, 80% to 85% seen once. The rearrangement links TRBV4-2 to TRBJ2-7; D possibly matches TRBD1 or TRBD2 (5 bases each). The sequence was obtained from a person aged 18 to 75 in good health. Material for sequencing was blood. The CDR3 here is CASSQVGPGTRDEQYF. The CDR3, as DNA: TGTGCCAGCAGCCAAGTAGGCCCCGGGACCCGGGACGAGCAGTACTTC.